This record concerns one T cell receptor (beta chain) sequence. Using a J-beta primer mix together with a sample-barcoded 5' primer, a second PCR was run for about 7 to 12 cycles. TCRdb reprocessed the 5' RACE reads with MiXCR, giving one entry per CDR3 protein. The data show 800,000 or so distinct CDR3 sequences, roughly 25% seen once. CDR1 and CDR2 from the germline V gene are MNHEY and SVGEGT. This CDR3 is built from 18 residues. V gave up 0 bases and J gave up 0 bases, with 14 bases separating them. The record originates from a study of blood T cells in healthy people across ages. These same records also appear under a second study, on T cells of mothers and their children.

The sample taken for sequencing was blood. The receptor was isolated from a boy younger than 18 in good health. The rearrangement joins TRBV6-2 or TRBV6-3 to TRBJ1-4; maybe TRBD1 (5 bases). As DNA, the CDR3 is TGTGCCAGCAGTTACTCGATCGACAGCCGCGCAACTAATGAAAAACTGTTTTTT. It specifies CASSYSIDSRATNEKLFF.